The source of this T cell receptor beta chain is a study of T cells in Graves' hyperthyroidism and ophthalmopathy. Whole-study findings and limits: Blood samples included most of the expanded thyroid clonotypes exceeding 0.001. The model forecast ophthalmopathy, anticipating it by a median around 6.5 months before onset. A model built on 13 V-J features separated ophthalmopathy from stable hyperthyroidism.

The table lists this clonotype with a few counts. Its specificity is unknown. It was uncontrolled infection, other autoimmune disease, pregnancy or lactation that excluded patients. Amplification yielded TCR beta CDR3 regions, with RNA transcripts as the source. Using the HTBI primer set, a first-round RT-PCR was run on the TCR CDR3. TCRdb reanalysed the multiplex PCR reads using MiXCR and keeps one entry per CDR3 protein. Here the sample spans almost 600,000 distinct CDR3 sequences, about 15% being singletons. CDR3 size: 14 residues. Germline values: CDR1 SGHNT, CDR2 YYREEE (reference sequence). Trimming cost V 4 bases and J 6 bases; bases outside gene matches: 8.

The origin of this receptor is a woman aged 25 to 39 with Graves' hyperthyroidism that later progressed to Graves' ophthalmopathy. Sequenced: blood. V gene TRBV5-4 combines with J gene TRBJ2-7; 9 bases are a match to TRBD2. CDR3 nucleotides: TGTGCCAGCAGCCCAATAGCGGGAGAGGGCGAGCAGTACTTC. It encodes CASSPIAGEGEQYF.